Below, one T cell receptor beta chain is given with its context. The antigen remains undetermined. 60 Vbeta and 13 Jbeta primers were used in PCR. The protocol was immunoSEQ multiplex PCR, while the TCRdb copy is restricted to in-frame clones and leaves out a portion. The sample lists some 150,000 clones; around three quarters were seen once. The CDR3 extends over 17 amino acids. V shed 3 bases, J shed 8 bases, and the junction held 12 bases outside the gene matches. Germline V CDR1 and CDR2: LNHDA, SQIVND (reference sequence). This sample stems from a study of cytomegalovirus exposure and HLA in healthy donors. Findings and caveats of the study: Several V segments, TRBV6-2 and TRBV6-3 among them, could not be told apart and were dropped.

Sequencing was carried out using PBMCs. This receptor was obtained from a man in his thirties or forties in good health and CMV-seronegative. This chain connects TRBV19 to TRBJ2-2; 10 nucleotides agree with TRBD2. CDR3 nucleotides: TGTGCCAGTAGTATCGTAGCGGGGGGTCCAAGGTTTGGGGAGCTGTTTTTT. Residues: CASSIVAGGPRFGELFF.